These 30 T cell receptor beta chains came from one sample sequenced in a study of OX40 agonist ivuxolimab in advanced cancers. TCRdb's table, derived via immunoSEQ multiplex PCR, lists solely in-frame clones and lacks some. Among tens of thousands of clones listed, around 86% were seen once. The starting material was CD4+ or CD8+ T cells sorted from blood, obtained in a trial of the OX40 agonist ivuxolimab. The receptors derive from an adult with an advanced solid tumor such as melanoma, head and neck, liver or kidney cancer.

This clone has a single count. The CDR3 DNA follows: TGTGCCAGCAAATTCGAGGGACAGGGGGGTCGCGACACTGAAGCTTTCTTT. This encodes CASKFEGQGGRDTEAFF. J is TRBJ1-1 and V is TRBV7-2; 11 bases are shared with TRBD1. J lost 3 bases, V lost 7 bases, and 13 bases had no gene match. The CDR3 has 17 residues. Germline V gene lookup returns CDR1 SGHTA and CDR2 FQGNSA.

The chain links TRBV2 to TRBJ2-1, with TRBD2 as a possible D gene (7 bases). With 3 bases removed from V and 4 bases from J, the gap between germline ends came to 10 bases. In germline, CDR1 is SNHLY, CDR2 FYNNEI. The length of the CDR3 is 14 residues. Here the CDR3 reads CASSEGGAYNEQFF. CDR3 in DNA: TGTGCCAGCAGTGAGGGGGGGGCTTACAATGAGCAGTTCTTC.

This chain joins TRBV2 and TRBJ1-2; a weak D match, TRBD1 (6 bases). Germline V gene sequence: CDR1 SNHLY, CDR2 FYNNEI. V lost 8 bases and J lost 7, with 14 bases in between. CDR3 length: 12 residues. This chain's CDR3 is CASLPRGGGYTF. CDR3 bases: TGTGCCAGCCTACCGAGGGGGGGTGGCTACACCTTC. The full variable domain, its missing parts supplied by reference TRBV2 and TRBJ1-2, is EPEVTQTPSHQVTQMGQEVILRCVPISNHLYFYWYRQILGQKVEFLVSFYNNEISEKSEIFDDQFSVERPDGSNFTLKIRSTKLEDSAMYFCASLPRGGGYTFGSGTRLTVV.

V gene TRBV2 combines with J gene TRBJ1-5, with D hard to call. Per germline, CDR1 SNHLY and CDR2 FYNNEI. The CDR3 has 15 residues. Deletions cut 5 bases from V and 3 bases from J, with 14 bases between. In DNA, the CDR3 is TGTGCCAGCAGTTTTACCTCCGGGCCCAATCAGCCCCAGCATTTT. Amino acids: CASSFTSGPNQPQHF.

CDR3 coding DNA: TGTGCCAGCAGTTTTCGAAGGGGGCGGGAGTGGAATCAGCCCCAGCATTTT. Translating gives CASSFRRGREWNQPQHF. This sequence joins TRBV28 and TRBJ1-5; 7 bases are shared with TRBD1. Germline V gene data show CDR1 as MDHEN and CDR2 as SYDVKM. CDR3 size: 17 residues. V lost 3 bases and J lost 4; bases outside the gene matches: 12.

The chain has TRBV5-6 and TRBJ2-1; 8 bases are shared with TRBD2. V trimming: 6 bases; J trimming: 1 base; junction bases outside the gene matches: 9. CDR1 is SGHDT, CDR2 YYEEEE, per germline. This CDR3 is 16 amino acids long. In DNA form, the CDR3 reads TGTGCCAGCACCCTTTCTAGCGGGCGATCCTACAATGAGCAGTTCTTC. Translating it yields CASTLSSGRSYNEQFF.

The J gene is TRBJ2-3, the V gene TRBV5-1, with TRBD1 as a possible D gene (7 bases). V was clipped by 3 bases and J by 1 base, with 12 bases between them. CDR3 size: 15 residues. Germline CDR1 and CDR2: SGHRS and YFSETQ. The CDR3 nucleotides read TGCGCCAGCAGCTGGAGGGGGCTCGGCACAGATACGCAGTATTTT. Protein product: CASSWRGLGTDTQYF.

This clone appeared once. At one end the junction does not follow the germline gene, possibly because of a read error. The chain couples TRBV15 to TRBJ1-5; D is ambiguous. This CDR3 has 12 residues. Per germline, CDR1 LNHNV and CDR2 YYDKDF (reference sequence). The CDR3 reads CATSRDNQAQHF. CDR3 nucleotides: TGTGCCACCAGCAGAGATAATCAGGCCCAGCATTTT.

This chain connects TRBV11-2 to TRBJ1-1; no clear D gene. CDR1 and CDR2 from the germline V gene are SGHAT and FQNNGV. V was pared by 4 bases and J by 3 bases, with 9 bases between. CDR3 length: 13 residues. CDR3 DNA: TGTGCCAGCAGCTCGGCGAGGGACACTGAAGCTTTCTTT. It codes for CASSSARDTEAFF.

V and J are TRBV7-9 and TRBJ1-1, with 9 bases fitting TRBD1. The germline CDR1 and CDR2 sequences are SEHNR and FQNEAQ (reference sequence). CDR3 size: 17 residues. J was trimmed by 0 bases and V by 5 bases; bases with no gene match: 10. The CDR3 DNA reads TGTGCCAGCAGCACCACAGGGGGCGCTTCCATGAACACTGAAGCTTTCTTT. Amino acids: CASSTTGGASMNTEAFF.

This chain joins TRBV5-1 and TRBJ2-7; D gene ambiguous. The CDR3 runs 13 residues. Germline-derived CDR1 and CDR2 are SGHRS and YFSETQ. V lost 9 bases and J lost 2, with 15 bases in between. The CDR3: CANHLLATYEQYF. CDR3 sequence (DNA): TGCGCCAACCACCTTCTTGCTACCTACGAGCAGTACTTC.

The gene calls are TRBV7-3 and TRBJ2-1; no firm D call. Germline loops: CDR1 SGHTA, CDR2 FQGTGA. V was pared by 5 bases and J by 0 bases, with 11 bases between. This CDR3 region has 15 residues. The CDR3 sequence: CASSPSFSSYNEQFF. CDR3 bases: TGTGCCAGCAGCCCCTCGTTTAGCTCCTACAATGAGCAGTTCTTC.

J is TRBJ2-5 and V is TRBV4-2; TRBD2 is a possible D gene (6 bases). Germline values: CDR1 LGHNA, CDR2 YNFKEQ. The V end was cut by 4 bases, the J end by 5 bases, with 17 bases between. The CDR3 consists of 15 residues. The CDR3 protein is CASSLSWGERETQYF. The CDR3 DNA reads TGTGCCAGCAGCCTCTCCTGGGGGGAGCGGGAGACCCAGTACTTC.

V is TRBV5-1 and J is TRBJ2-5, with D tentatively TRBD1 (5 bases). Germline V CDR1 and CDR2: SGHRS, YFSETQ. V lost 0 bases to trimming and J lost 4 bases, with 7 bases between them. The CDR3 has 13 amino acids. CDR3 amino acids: CASSLEQGETQYF. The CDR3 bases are TGCGCCAGCAGCTTGGAGCAGGGAGAGACCCAGTACTTC.

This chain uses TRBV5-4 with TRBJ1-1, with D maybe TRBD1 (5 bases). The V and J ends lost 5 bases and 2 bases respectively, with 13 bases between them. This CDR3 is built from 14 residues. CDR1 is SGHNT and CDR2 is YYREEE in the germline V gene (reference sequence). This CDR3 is CASRAGGINTEAFF. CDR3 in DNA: TGTGCCAGCAGAGCCGGGGGGATAAACACTGAAGCTTTCTTT.

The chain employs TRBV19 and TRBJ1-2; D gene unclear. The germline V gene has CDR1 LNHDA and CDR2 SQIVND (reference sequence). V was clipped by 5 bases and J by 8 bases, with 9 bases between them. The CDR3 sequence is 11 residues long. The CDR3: CASSQAEGYTF. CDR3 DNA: TGTGCCAGTAGTCAAGCGGAGGGCTACACCTTC.

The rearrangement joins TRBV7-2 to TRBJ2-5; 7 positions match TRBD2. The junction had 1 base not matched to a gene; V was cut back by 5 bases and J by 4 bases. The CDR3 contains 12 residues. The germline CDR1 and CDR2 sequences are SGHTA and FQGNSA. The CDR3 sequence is CASSGEGETQYF. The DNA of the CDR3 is TGTGCCAGCAGCGGGGAGGGAGAGACCCAGTACTTC.

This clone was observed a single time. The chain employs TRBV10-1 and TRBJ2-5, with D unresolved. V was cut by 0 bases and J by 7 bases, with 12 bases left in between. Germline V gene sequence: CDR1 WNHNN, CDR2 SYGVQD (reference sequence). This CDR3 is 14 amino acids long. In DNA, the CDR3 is TGCGCCAGCAGTGAGTCTGAGCAGGTAGGGACCCAGTACTTC. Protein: CASSESEQVGTQYF.

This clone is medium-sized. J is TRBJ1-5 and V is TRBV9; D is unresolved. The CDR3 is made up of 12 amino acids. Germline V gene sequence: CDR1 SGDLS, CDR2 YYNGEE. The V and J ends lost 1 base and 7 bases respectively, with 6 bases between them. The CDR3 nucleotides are TGTGCCAGCAGCGTAAATCGGCAGCCCCAGCATTTT. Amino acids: CASSVNRQPQHF.

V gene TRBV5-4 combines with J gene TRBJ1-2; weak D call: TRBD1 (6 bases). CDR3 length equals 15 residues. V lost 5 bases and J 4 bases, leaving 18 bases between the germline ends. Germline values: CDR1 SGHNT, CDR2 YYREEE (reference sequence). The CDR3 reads CASSQPTGDLYGYTF. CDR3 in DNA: TGTGCCAGCAGTCAACCGACAGGAGACCTCTATGGCTACACCTTC.

The CDR3 coding sequence is TGCAGTGCTAGTCCGGTCATTGAAGCTTTCTTT. It is translated as CSASPVIEAFF. The chain couples TRBV20-1 to TRBJ1-1; D is ambiguous. The CDR3 is 11 amino acids. The germline V gene has CDR1 DFQATT and CDR2 SNEGSKA (reference sequence). V was shortened by 3 bases and J by 7 bases, with 9 bases between the two germline ends.

CDR3 loop: CASSLIYTEAFF. CDR3 nucleotide sequence: TGTGCCAGCAGCCTCATATACACTGAAGCTTTCTTT. J is TRBJ1-1 and V is TRBV11-2, with D unclear. The CDR3 length is 12 residues. The V gene's germline CDR1 is SGHAT and CDR2 FQNNGV. Trimming left V 5 bases short and J 3 bases short, with 7 bases between.

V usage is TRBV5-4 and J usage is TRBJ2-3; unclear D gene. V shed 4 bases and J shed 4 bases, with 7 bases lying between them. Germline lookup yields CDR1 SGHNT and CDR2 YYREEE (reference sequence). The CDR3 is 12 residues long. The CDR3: CASSPGSDTQYF. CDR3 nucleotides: TGTGCCAGCAGCCCGGGTTCAGATACGCAGTATTTT. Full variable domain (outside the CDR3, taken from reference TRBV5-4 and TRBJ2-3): ETGVTQSPTHLIKTRGQQVTLRCSSQSGHNTVSWYQQALGQGPQFIFQYYREEENGRGNFPPRFSGLQFPNYSSELNVNALELDDSALYLCASSPGSDTQYFGPGTRLTVL.

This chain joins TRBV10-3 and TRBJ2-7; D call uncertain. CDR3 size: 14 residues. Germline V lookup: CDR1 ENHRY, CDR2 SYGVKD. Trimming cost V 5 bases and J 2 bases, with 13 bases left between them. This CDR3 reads CAISRTVDAYEQYF. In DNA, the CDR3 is TGTGCCATCAGTCGGACGGTGGATGCCTACGAGCAGTACTTC.

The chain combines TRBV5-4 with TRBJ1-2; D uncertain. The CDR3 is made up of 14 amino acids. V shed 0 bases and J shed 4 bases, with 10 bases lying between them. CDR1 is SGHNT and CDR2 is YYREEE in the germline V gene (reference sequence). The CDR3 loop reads CASSLALVPYGYTF. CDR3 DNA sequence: TGTGCCAGCAGCTTGGCCCTAGTTCCCTATGGCTACACCTTC.

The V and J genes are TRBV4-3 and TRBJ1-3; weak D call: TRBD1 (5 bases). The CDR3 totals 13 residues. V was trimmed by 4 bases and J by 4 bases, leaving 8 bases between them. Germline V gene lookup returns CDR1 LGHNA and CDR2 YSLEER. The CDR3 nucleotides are TGCGCCAGCAGCCGGGCAGGGGGAAACACCATATATTTT. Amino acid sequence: CASSRAGGNTIYF.

CDR3 DNA: TGTGCCAGCAGCCCGGGACAGGGGGCTTACGAGCAGTACTTC. It is translated as CASSPGQGAYEQYF. This rearrangement joins TRBV7-2 to TRBJ2-7, with 12 bases fitting TRBD1. J lost 4 bases, V lost 5 bases, and 3 bases had no gene match. This CDR3 region has 14 residues. Germline V gene data show CDR1 as SGHTA and CDR2 as FQGNSA.

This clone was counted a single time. The CDR3 DNA reads TGCGCCAGCAGCCAAGATAAAGGGGTTGGGAATTCACCCCTCCACTTT. Its protein product is CASSQDKGVGNSPLHF. This chain links TRBV4-1 with TRBJ1-6; TRBD1 might be the D (5 bases). This CDR3 spans 16 amino acids. V lost 0 bases, J lost 7 bases, and 13 bases lay in between. Per the germline V gene, CDR1 is MGHRA and CDR2 is YSYEKL.

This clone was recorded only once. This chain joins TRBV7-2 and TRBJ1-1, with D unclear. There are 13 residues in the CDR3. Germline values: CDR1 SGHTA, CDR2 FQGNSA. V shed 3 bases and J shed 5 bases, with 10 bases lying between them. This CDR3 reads CASSLGSKTEAFF. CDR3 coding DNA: TGTGCCAGCAGCTTGGGGTCGAAGACTGAAGCTTTCTTT.

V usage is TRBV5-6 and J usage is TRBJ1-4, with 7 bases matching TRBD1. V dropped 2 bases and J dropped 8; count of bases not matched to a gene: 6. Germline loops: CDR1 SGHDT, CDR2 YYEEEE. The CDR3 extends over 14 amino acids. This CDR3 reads CASSLARQGEKLFF. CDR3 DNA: TGTGCCAGCAGCTTAGCCCGACAGGGAGAAAAACTGTTTTTT. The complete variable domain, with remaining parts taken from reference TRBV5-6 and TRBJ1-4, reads DAGVTQSPTHLIKTRGQQVTLRCSPKSGHDTVSWYQQALGQGPQFIFQYYEEEERQRGNFPDRFSGHQFPNYSSELNVNALLLGDSALYLCASSLARQGEKLFFGSGTQLSVL.